The 7 T cell receptor beta chains below come from one sample, sequenced in a study of T cell responses to AZD1222 COVID-19 vaccine (dated by TCRdb to the early 2020s). According to the study, the label for this sample's time point signals: baseline before first vaccination. Libraries were constructed by the immunoSEQ multiplex PCR assay. Held by TCRdb, this immuneACCESS table contains in-frame sequences only and omits some clones. Under half of the omission traces to an unresolved V gene where checked; the cause of the rest is unknown. The sample includes about 120,000 clones, with 92% observed a single time. The ten most abundant clones make up around 1.7% of the sample. Specimen: peripheral blood, collected on day 0 of AZD1222 vaccination. The receptors shown here come from an adult in good health.

This clone came up a few times. The rearrangement links TRBV14 to TRBJ2-1, with D possibly being TRBD1 or TRBD2 (5 bases each). Trimming removed 4 bases from V and 5 bases from J, with 12 bases in between. The germline gives CDR1 SGHDN, CDR2 FVKESK. This CDR3 spans 14 amino acids. The CDR3: CASSPWRGDNEQFF. The DNA of the CDR3 is TGTGCCAGCAGCCCCTGGAGAGGGGACAATGAGCAGTTCTTC. Variable domain in full (rest from reference TRBV14 and TRBJ2-1): EAGVTQFPSHSVIEKGQTVTLRCDPISGHDNLYWYRRVMGKEIKFLLHFVKESKQDESGMPNNRFLAERTGGTYSTLKVQPAELEDSGVYFCASSPWRGDNEQFFGPGTRLTVL.

The rearrangement links TRBV19 to TRBJ1-3; D not resolved. The CDR3 sequence is 13 residues long. Germline CDR1 reads LNHDA; CDR2 reads SQIVND (reference sequence). V was pared by 3 bases and J by 2 bases, with 5 bases between. CDR3 coding DNA: TGTGCCAGTAGTATCGTCCCTGGAAACACCATATATTTT. This translates into CASSIVPGNTIYF. The entire variable domain, with the rest obtained from reference TRBV19 and TRBJ1-3, is as follows: DGGITQSPKYLFRKEGQNVTLSCEQNLNHDAMYWYRQDPGQGLRLIYYSQIVNDFQKGDIAEGYSVSREKKESFPLTVTSAQKNPTAFYLCASSIVPGNTIYFGEGSWLTVV.

This rearrangement joins TRBV18 to TRBJ1-1; no reliable D call. Trimming pared 5 bases from V and 6 bases from J, leaving 22 bases between. CDR1 and CDR2 from the germline V gene are KGHSH and LQKENI. The CDR3 totals 16 residues. CDR3 region: CASSKTDSPGRAEAFF. CDR3 bases: TGTGCCAGCTCAAAAACGGACTCCCCGGGTAGGGCTGAAGCTTTCTTT.

The CDR3 here is CASSYAHSPLHF. The CDR3 DNA sequence: TGTGCCAGCAGTTACGCCCATTCACCCCTCCACTTT. The rearrangement joins TRBV6-5 to TRBJ1-6, with no clear D. From germline, CDR1 is MNHEY and CDR2 SVGAGI. V dropped 2 bases and J dropped 8 bases, with 4 bases sitting between them. The CDR3 covers 12 residues.

The chain is built from TRBV10-3 and TRBJ1-6, with D perhaps TRBD1 (6 bases). The germline V gene encodes CDR1 ENHRY and CDR2 SYGVKD. Between the trimmed V and J ends, which lost 10 bases and 7 bases, there was a span of 17 bases. The CDR3 spans 14 residues. The CDR3 DNA reads TGTGCCACCCTCCCCGACAGGCTCAATTCACCCCTCCACTTT. Its protein product is CATLPDRLNSPLHF.

V gene TRBV10-3 combines with J gene TRBJ1-1, with D maybe TRBD1 (5 bases). V was shortened by 4 bases and J by 6 bases, with 6 bases between the two germline ends. Germline CDR1 is ENHRY and CDR2 is SYGVKD. This CDR3 is 11 amino acids long. CDR3 residues: CAISGGAEAFF. CDR3 nucleotide sequence: TGTGCCATCAGTGGGGGGGCTGAAGCTTTCTTT.

The genes are TRBV10-3 and TRBJ2-3, with 11 positions matching TRBD2. Trimming at V came to 4 bases and at J to 4 bases, leaving 7 bases not matched to a gene. The length of the CDR3 is 16 residues. The germline V gene has CDR1 ENHRY and CDR2 SYGVKD. The CDR3 here is CAISAQPGLAADTQYF. CDR3 nucleotides: TGTGCCATCAGTGCCCAACCGGGACTAGCGGCAGATACGCAGTATTTT.